This T cell receptor (beta chain) derives from a study of a mutant IDH1 vaccine in newly diagnosed glioma (dated by TCRdb to the early 2020s). Describing the broader study: Patients were given eight vaccinations, in weeks 1, 3, 5, 7, 11, 15, 19 and 23, which matched visits V03 through V10. Peripheral blood was drawn at six visits: V03 (baseline), V05, V07, V10, V12 and V13. Of the approximately 34 treated patients, about 62% were male and 37.5% were female, and a mean age of approximately 40 years was recorded. Before enrollment, most patients had been given radiochemotherapy with temozolomide as standard therapy, while the rest had received either radiotherapy alone or temozolomide alone. For exploratory analyses, longitudinal TCRB deep sequencing was carried out in roughly 25 treated patients wherever samples were available. Vaccination began 4-6 weeks after radiotherapy alone, or alongside temozolomide cycles in the chemotherapy-containing groups. What the authors observed across the whole study: It was noted by the authors that analyses of patient blood samples could not be reproduced owing to sample limitations. Immune responses induced by the vaccine were seen in 93.3% of patients across multiple MHC alleles. Pseudoprogression appeared unrelated to alterations in the top peripheral T cell clonotypes detected by TCRB sequencing. Selection of PBMC samples for TCRB deep sequencing was based on availability.

From its cysteine to its phenylalanine, the CDR3 spans 15 amino acids. Only CDR3 DNA is held: 45 bases, read in frame from base 1. At the junction V is shortened by 3 bases and J by 2 bases, with 11 bases in between. As encoded in the germline V gene, CDR1 is MNHEY while CDR2 is SVGAGI. Receptor amplification or capture employed the immunoSEQ multiplex PCR assay. Rearranged TCR beta chain sequences were amplified with the hsTCRB Kit following the manufacturer's protocol. TCRB libraries were sequenced on an Illumina MiSeq. Concerning the study's data processing: The kit vendor's proprietary platform handled demultiplexing, trimming and gene mapping. TCRdb retrieved this table from immuneACCESS and kept in-frame rearrangements only. Not all clones are present; in checked studies, unresolved V genes account for under half, and no reason is known for the remainder. V, J and clone size reflect that table, while D and trimming were determined from the DNA. The sample table records some 60,000 clones; roughly 80% of these occur just once. Jointly, the top ten make up roughly 5.7% of the sample.

The sample's time point label, decoded: week 11, during vaccination. Each vaccine dose, consisting of 300 ug of a 20-mer mutant IDH1 peptide in Montanide, was administered subcutaneously with topical imiquimod. Newly diagnosed WHO grade 3 or 4 IDH1-mutant astrocytomas showing loss of nuclear ATRX were present in the donors. The samples were drawn from NOA16, a multicentre, single-arm, open-label phase I trial in Germany that tested a mutant IDH1 peptide vaccine in humans for the first time. The DNeasy Blood and Tissue Kit was used to extract genomic DNA from EDTA blood for TCRB sequencing. Note on this clone: What antigen it recognizes has not been identified. No quality values exist for individual bases; no much larger clone is one base distant.

This sequence uses TRBV6-5 and TRBJ2-1, with no reliable assignment of the D segment. The source material was PBMCs, sampled from a glioma patient whose treatment included an IDH1 peptide vaccine. The sequence derives from a man aged 50 to 59 with glioma. The nucleotide sequence reads TGTGCCAGCAGTTATAGAGGTGGTACCTACAATGAGCAGTTCTTC. Its coded protein is CASSYRGGTYNEQFF.